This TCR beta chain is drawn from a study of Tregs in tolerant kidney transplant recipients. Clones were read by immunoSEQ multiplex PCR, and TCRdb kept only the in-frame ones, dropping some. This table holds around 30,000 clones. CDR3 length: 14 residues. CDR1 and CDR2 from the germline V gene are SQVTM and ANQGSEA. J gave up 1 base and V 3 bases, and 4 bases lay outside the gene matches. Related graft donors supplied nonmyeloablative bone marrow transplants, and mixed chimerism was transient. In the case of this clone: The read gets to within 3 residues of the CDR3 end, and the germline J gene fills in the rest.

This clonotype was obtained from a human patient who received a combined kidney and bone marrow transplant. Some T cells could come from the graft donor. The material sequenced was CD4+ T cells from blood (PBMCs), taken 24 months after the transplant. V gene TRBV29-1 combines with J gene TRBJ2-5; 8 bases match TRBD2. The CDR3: CSVDAGGIQETQYF. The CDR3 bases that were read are TGCAGCGTTGATGCGGGAGGCATCCAAGAGACC.